The clone carrying this TCR beta chain has just a few counts. Per the original methods: Estimation of nucleated cell counts relied on the amplification of reference gene primers. TCRdb keeps only in-frame clones here, not all; method: immunoSEQ multiplex PCR. The V and J calls and clone size are taken from that table; D and trimming were inferred from the DNA. The table has about 120,000 clones, 70% to 80% seen once. This specimen comes from a study of blood T cell repertoires in COVID-19. On the study more broadly: Collection of acute and convalescent COVID-19 samples took place in the United States, Italy and Spain. The analysed material was cDNA or gDNA that came from T cells, B-cell-depleted T cells, or PBMCs.

This CDR3 comprises 14 residues. CDR1 is SGHTA, CDR2 FQGNSA, per germline. Unmatched junction bases numbered 1, after V lost 4 bases and J lost 5 bases. Specimen: peripheral blood. This sequence joins TRBV7-2 and TRBJ2-1, with 11 bases aligning to TRBD2. The clonotype was recovered from a human donor in a cohort sampled during active COVID-19. The CDR3 DNA reads TGTGCCAGCAGCTGGGGACTAGCGGACAATGAGCAGTTCTTC. This encodes CASSWGLADNEQFF.